This T cell receptor (beta chain) appears in the sequencing data of a study of blood T cell repertoires in COVID-19. Background on the study: Samples taken during acute and convalescent COVID-19 were collected in the United States, Italy and Spain. From T cells, B-cell-depleted T cells, or PBMCs came the material, which was cDNA or gDNA.

Under the authors' procedure: Amplification of reference gene primers provided the estimated nucleated cell counts. This table comes from immunoSEQ multiplex PCR, and its TCRdb copy is limited to in-frame clones, with some not included. The D gene and trimming were derived from the DNA, and the V and J assignments and clone size from that table. Among about 22,000 clones listed, 89% were seen once. Per the germline V gene, CDR1 is SGHVS and CDR2 is FQNEAQ. J gave up 6 bases and V 5 bases, and 6 bases lay outside the gene matches. This CDR3 is 13 amino acids long. The chain is built from TRBV7-8 and TRBJ2-7; TRBD1 matches at 8 bases. The source is a human donor with active COVID-19. The donor label of this sample is uncertain. Sequenced material: peripheral blood. The CDR3 protein is CASSPRTGREQYF. The CDR3 nucleotides read TGTGCCAGCAGCCCCAGGACAGGGCGCGAGCAGTACTTC.